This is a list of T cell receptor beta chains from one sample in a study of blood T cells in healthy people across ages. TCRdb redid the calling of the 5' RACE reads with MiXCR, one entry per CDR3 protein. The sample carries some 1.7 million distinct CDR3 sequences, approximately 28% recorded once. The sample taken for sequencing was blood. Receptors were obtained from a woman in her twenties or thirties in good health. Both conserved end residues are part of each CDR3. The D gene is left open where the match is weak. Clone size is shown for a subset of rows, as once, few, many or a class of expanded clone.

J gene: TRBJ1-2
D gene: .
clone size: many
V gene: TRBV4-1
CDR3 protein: CASSQSQGAALFKSYTF
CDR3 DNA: TGCGCCAGCAGCCAATCACAAGGGGCCGCCTTATTTAAGAGCTACACCTTC

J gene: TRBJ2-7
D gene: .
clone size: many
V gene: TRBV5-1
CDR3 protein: CASSPRRGNREQYF
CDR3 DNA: TGCGCCAGCAGCCCGCGAAGGGGAAATCGCGAGCAGTACTTC

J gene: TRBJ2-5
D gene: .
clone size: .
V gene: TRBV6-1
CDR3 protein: CASRNGAQETQYF
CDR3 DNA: TGTGCCAGCAGGAACGGGGCCCAAGAGACCCAGTACTTC

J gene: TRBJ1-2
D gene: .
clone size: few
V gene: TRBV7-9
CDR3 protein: CASSAFGTDYGYTF
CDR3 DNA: TGTGCCAGCAGCGCGTTCGGGACGGACTATGGCTACACCTTC

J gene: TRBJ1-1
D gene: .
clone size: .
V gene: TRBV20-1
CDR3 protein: CSAIGMGTEAFF
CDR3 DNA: TGCAGTGCTATAGGTATGGGTACTGAAGCTTTCTTT

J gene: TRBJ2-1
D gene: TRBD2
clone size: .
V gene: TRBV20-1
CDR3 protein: CSARYPSGRFNEQFF
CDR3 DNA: TGCAGTGCTAGATACCCTAGCGGGAGATTCAATGAGCAGTTCTTC

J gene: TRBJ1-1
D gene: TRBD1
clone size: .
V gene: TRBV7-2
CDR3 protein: CAPQGAFTEAFF
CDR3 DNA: TGTGCCCCCCAGGGGGCTTTTACTGAAGCTTTCTTT

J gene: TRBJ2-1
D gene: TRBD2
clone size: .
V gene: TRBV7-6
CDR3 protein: CASSRGGRGANNEQFF
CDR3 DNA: TGTGCCAGCAGTCGAGGGGGGCGGGGGGCCAACAATGAGCAGTTCTTC

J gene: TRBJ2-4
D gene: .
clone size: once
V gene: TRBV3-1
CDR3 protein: CASSQLARSNIQYF
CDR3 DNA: TGTGCCAGCAGTCAACTTGCCAGATCGAACATTCAGTACTTC

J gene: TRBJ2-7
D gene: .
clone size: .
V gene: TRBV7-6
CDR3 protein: CASSPSEAAYEQYF
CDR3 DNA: TGTGCCAGCAGCCCGTCGGAGGCCGCCTACGAGCAGTACTTC

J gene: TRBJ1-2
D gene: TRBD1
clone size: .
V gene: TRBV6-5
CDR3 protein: CASSQTGQGSYGYTF
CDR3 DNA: TGTGCCAGCAGTCAAACCGGACAGGGTAGCTATGGCTACACCTTC

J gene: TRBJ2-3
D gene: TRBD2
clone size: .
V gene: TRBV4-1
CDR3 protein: CASSQDHPWTSGGTDTQYF
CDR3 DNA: TGCGCCAGCAGCCAAGATCACCCCTGGACTAGCGGGGGGACAGATACGCAGTATTTT

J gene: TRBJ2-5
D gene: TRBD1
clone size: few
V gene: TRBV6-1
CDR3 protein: CASSGQGITQETQYF
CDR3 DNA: TGTGCCAGCTCCGGACAGGGAATCACGCAAGAGACCCAGTACTTC

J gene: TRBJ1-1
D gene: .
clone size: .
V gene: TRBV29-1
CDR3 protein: CSAKGQMNTEAFF
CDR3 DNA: TGCAGCGCAAAGGGCCAGATGAACACTGAAGCTTTCTTT

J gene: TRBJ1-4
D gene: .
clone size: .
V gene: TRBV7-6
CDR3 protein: CASSLAGEGKLFF
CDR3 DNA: TGTGCCAGCAGCTTAGCGGGGGAGGGAAAACTGTTTTTT

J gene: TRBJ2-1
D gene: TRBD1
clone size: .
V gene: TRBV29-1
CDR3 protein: CSVASNSGTGAYNEQFF
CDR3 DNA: TGCAGCGTTGCCTCCAATTCCGGGACAGGGGCCTACAATGAGCAGTTCTTC

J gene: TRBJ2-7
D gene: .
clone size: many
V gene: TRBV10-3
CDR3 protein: CAISEVTGKPEQYF
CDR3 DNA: TGTGCCATCAGTGAGGTAACAGGGAAGCCCGAGCAGTACTTC

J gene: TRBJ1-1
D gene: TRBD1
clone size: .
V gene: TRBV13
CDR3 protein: CASSEEVRDRVRNTEAFF
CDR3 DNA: TGTGCCAGCAGCGAAGAAGTCCGGGACAGGGTGAGAAACACTGAAGCTTTCTTT

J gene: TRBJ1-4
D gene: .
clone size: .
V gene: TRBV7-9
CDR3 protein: CASSFLKNNEKLFF
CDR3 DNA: TGTGCCAGCAGCTTTTTGAAGAATAATGAAAAACTGTTTTTT

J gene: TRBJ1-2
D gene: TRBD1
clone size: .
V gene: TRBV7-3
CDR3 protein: CASSLFAGDSYGYTF
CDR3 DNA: TGTGCCAGCAGCTTATTCGCAGGGGACAGCTATGGCTACACCTTC

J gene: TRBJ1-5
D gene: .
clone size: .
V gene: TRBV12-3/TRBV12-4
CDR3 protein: CASTETTANQPQHF
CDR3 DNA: TGTGCCAGCACCGAGACAACGGCCAATCAGCCCCAGCATTTT

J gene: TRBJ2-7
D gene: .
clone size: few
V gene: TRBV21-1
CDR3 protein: CASSPSKCSGQGPSYEQYF
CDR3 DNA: TGTGCCAGCAGTCCCAGCAAATGTTCGGGACAGGGCCCCTCCTACGAGCAGTACTTC

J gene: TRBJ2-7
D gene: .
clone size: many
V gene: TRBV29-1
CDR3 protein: CSVDSGETYEQYF
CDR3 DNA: TGCAGCGTTGATTCGGGGGAGACCTACGAGCAGTACTTC

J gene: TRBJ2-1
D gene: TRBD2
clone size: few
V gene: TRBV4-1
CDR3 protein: CASSSMERGINEQFF
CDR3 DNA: TGCGCCAGCTCCTCCATGGAGCGGGGGATTAATGAGCAGTTCTTC

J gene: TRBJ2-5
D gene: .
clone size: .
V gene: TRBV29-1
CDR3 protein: CSAQGSVETQYF
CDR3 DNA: TGCAGCGCCCAGGGCTCGGTAGAGACCCAGTACTTC

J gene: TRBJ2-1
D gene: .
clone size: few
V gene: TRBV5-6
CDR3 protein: CASSLPAPPFNEQFF
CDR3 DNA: TGTGCCAGCAGCTTACCGGCCCCTCCTTTTAATGAGCAGTTCTTC

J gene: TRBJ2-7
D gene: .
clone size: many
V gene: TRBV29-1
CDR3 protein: CSARDVSYEQYF
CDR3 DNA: TGCAGCGCCCGGGACGTCTCCTACGAGCAGTACTTC

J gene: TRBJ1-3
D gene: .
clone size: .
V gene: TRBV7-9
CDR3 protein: CASSLRAFDHSGNTIYF
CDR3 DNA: TGTGCCAGCAGCCTCAGGGCTTTTGACCACTCTGGAAACACCATATATTTT

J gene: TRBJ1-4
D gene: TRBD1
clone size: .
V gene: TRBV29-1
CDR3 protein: CSVEVGTAVNEKLFF
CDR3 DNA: TGCAGCGTTGAAGTCGGGACAGCTGTTAATGAAAAACTGTTTTTT

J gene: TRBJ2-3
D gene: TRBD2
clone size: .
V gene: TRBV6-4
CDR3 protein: CATGGPTDTQYF
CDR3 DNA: TGTGCCACGGGAGGGCCCACAGATACGCAGTATTTT

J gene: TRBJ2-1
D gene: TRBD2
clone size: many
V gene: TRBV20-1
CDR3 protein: CSGIPSGGSSYNEQFF
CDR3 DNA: TGCAGTGGTATACCTAGCGGGGGAAGCTCCTACAATGAGCAGTTCTTC

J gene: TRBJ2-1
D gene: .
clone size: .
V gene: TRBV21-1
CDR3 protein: CASSDARLYEQFF
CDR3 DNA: TGTGCCAGCAGCGATGCCCGCCTCTATGAGCAGTTCTTC

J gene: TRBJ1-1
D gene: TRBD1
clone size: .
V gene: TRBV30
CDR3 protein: CAWSPLDRAEAFF
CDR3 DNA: TGTGCCTGGAGCCCCCTGGACAGGGCTGAAGCTTTCTTT

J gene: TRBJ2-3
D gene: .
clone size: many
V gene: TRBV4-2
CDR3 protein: CASSRELGTDTQYF
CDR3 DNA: TGTGCCAGCAGCAGGGAGCTCGGCACAGATACGCAGTATTTT

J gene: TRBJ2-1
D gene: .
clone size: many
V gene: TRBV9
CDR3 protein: CASSVTAGWNEQFF
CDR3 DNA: TGTGCCAGCAGCGTAACGGCAGGGTGGAATGAGCAGTTCTTC

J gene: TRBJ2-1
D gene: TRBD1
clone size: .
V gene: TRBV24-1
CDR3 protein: CATSDTFWHRGSGEEQFF
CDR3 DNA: TGTGCCACCAGTGACACCTTCTGGCACAGGGGGAGTGGTGAAGAGCAGTTCTTC

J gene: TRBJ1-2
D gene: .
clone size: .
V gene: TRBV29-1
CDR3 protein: CSVATGTGNGYTF
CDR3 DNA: TGCAGCGTAGCCACCGGGACGGGGAATGGCTACACCTTC

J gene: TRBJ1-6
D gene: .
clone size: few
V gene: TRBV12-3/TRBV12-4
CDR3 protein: CASSEPRGQGSPLHF
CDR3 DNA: TGTGCCAGCAGTGAACCTCGAGGGCAAGGTTCACCCCTCCACTTT

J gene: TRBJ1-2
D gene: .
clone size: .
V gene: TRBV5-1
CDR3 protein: CASSLVGEVDGYTF
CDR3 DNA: TGCGCCAGCAGCTTGGTCGGTGAAGTCGATGGCTACACCTTC

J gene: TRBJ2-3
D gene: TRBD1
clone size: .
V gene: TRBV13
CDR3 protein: CASSPAGTGGSDTQYF
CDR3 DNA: TGTGCCAGCAGCCCGGCTGGGACAGGGGGCTCAGATACGCAGTATTTT

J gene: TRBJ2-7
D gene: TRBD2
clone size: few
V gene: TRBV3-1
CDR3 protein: CASSQDLPGTNYDEQYF
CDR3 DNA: TGTGCCAGCAGCCAAGATTTACCCGGGACTAACTACGACGAGCAGTACTTC

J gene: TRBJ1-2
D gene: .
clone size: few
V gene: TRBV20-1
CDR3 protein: CSARDLTYGYTF
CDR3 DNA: TGCAGTGCTAGAGATCTAACCTATGGCTACACCTTC

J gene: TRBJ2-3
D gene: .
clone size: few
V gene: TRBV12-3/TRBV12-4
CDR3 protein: CASNRITDTQYF
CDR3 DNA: TGTGCCAGCAATAGAATCACAGATACGCAGTATTTT

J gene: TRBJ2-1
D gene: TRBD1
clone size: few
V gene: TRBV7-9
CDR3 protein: CASSLTTGAINEQFF
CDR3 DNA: TGTGCCAGCAGCTTGACGACAGGGGCCATCAATGAGCAGTTCTTC

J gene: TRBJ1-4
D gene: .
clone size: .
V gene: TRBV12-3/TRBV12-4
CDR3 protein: CASSFLSGATNEKLFF
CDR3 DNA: TGTGCCAGCAGTTTCTTAAGCGGCGCAACTAATGAAAAACTGTTTTTT

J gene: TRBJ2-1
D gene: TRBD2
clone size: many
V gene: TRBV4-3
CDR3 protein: CASSQDGLAGGNEQFF
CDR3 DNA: TGCGCCAGCAGCCAAGATGGACTAGCGGGAGGGAATGAGCAGTTCTTC

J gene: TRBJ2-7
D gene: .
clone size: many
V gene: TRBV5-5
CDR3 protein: CASSSRGSYEQYF
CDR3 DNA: TGTGCCAGCAGCTCCAGGGGATCCTACGAGCAGTACTTC

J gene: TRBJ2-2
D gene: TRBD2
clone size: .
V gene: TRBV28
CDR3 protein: CASSLLAGGQFANTGELFF
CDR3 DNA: TGTGCCAGCAGTTTATTGGCGGGAGGTCAGTTCGCGAACACCGGGGAGCTGTTTTTT

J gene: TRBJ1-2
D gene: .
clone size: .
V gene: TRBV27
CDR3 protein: CASSLARGRVDGYTF
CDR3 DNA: TGTGCCAGCAGTTTAGCCCGGGGCAGGGTGGATGGCTACACCTTC

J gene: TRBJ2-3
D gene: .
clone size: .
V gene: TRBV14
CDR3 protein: CASSQLGGVDTQYF
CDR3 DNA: TGTGCCAGCAGCCAGTTGGGGGGAGTAGATACGCAGTATTTT

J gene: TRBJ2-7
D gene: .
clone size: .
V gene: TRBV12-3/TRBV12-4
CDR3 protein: CASSSWDIAYEQYF
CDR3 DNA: TGTGCCAGCAGTTCGTGGGACATCGCCTACGAGCAGTACTTC

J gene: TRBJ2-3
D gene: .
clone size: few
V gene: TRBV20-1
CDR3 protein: CSAIPANTQYF
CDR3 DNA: TGCAGCGCTATTCCTGCGAATACGCAGTATTTT

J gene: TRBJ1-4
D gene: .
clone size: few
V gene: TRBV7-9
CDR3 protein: CASSLGQGPNEKLFF
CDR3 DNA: TGTGCCAGCAGCCTAGGACAAGGACCAAATGAAAAACTGTTTTTT

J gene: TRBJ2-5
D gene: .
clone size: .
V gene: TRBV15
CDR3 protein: CATSRSNSYNEQYF
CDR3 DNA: TGTGCCACCAGCAGGTCGAACAGTTACAATGAGCAGTACTTC

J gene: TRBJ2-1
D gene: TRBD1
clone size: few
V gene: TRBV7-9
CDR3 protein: CASSQGQGTRGEQFF
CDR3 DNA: TGTGCCAGCAGCCAGGGACAGGGTACGCGGGGTGAGCAGTTCTTC

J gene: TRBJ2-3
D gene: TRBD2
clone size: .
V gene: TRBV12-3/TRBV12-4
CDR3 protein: CASRLGLAGADTQYF
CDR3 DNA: TGTGCCAGCAGATTGGGACTAGCGGGGGCAGATACGCAGTATTTT

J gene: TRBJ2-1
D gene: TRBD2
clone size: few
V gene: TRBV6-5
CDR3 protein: CASSYSGLAGVFF
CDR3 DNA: TGTGCCAGCAGTTACTCTGGGCTAGCGGGAGTGTTCTTC

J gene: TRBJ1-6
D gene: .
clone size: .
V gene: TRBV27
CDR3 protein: CASSREQDRNNSPLHF
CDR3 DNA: TGTGCCAGCAGTCGGGAACAAGACAGGAATAATTCACCCCTCCACTTT

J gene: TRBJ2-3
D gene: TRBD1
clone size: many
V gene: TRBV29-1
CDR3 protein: CSVLKQGHTDTQYF
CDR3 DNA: TGCAGCGTGCTTAAACAGGGGCATACAGATACGCAGTATTTT

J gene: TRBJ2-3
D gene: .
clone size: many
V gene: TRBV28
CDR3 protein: CASGRDTQYF
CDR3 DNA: TGTGCCAGCGGTCGAGATACGCAGTATTTT